This is a list of T cell receptor beta chains from one sample in a study of shared clonotypes between healthy human individuals. Produced via immunoSEQ multiplex PCR; TCRdb's table is partial and in-frame only. The table has around 300,000 clones, around 86% seen once; the top ten hold roughly 16%. Sequences were obtained from memory CD8+ T cells sorted from blood. The receptors derive from a man in his late teens or twenties in good health. Both conserved end residues are part of each CDR3. Each record gives: CDR3 length, V gene, clone size, J gene, D gene, CDR3 protein, CDR3 DNA. D genes are given only for firm matches. Clone size is stated in some rows and not others, as once, few, many or a class when expanded.

15	TRBV19	NA	TRBJ1-2	NA	CASSSPFEGRDGYTF	TGTGCCAGTAGTAGCCCCTTCGAGGGAAGGGATGGCTACACCTTC
16	TRBV5-4	few	TRBJ2-2	TRBD1	CASSLEGQGRPGELFF	TGTGCCAGCAGCTTGGAAGGACAGGGGCGACCCGGGGAGCTGTTTTTT
13	TRBV13	NA	TRBJ2-7	NA	CASSLGSGKGQYF	TGTGCCAGCAGCTTAGGATCCGGGAAGGGGCAGTACTTC
14	TRBV9	NA	TRBJ2-7	NA	CASSVEALDYEQYF	TGTGCCAGCAGCGTAGAAGCGCTCGATTACGAGCAGTACTTC
15	TRBV4-1	NA	TRBJ2-1	TRBD2	CATSLERGSYNEQFF	TGCGCCACCTCACTAGAGCGGGGGTCTTACAATGAGCAGTTCTTC
14	TRBV5-1	NA	TRBJ1-1	NA	CASSLSSMNTEAFF	TGCGCCAGCAGCTTAAGCAGCATGAACACTGAAGCTTTCTTT
15	TRBV11-2	NA	TRBJ2-2	TRBD1	CASSLQGANTGELFF	TGTGCCAGCAGCTTACAGGGGGCGAACACCGGGGAGCTGTTTTTT
15	TRBV2	NA	TRBJ2-1	TRBD2	CASSGASGRAGEQFF	TGTGCCAGCAGTGGGGCTAGCGGGAGGGCGGGTGAGCAGTTCTTC
13	TRBV4-1	NA	TRBJ2-1	NA	CASSQGTDNEQFF	TGCGCCAGCAGCCAAGGGACAGACAATGAGCAGTTCTTC
16	TRBV6-1	NA	TRBJ2-1	TRBD2	CASSAGPSGSYNEQFF	TGTGCCAGCAGTGCCGGGCCCAGCGGGAGCTACAATGAGCAGTTCTTC
16	TRBV4-1	NA	TRBJ2-7	NA	CASSQGEQGNIYEQYF	TGCGCCAGCAGCCAAGGAGAACAAGGAAACATTTACGAGCAGTACTTC
15	TRBV27	NA	TRBJ2-3	NA	CASSYTGHSTDTQYF	TGTGCCAGCAGTTACACCGGTCATAGCACAGATACGCAGTATTTT
17	TRBV4-1	NA	TRBJ1-2	NA	CASSQDRRTLANYGYTF	TGCGCCAGCAGCCAAGATCGCAGGACGCTAGCTAACTATGGCTACACCTTC
18	TRBV6-1	NA	TRBJ1-1	NA	CASSEYLEREWGETEAFF	TGTGCCAGCAGTGAATACCTGGAGAGGGAATGGGGAGAAACTGAAGCTTTCTTT
15	TRBV9	NA	TRBJ2-7	TRBD2	CASSSGGGPFHEQYF	TGTGCCAGCAGCTCCGGCGGGGGGCCTTTCCACGAGCAGTACTTC
12	TRBV28	NA	TRBJ2-5	NA	CASSGFGETQYF	TGTGCCAGCAGTGGGTTCGGAGAGACCCAGTACTTC
14	TRBV11-2	once	TRBJ2-1	TRBD2	CASSFAGGNNEQFF	TGTGCCAGCAGCTTTGCGGGGGGCAACAATGAGCAGTTCTTC
15	TRBV11-2	NA	TRBJ1-6	NA	CASSLARDYNSPLHF	TGTGCCAGCAGCTTAGCGCGGGATTATAATTCACCCCTCCACTTT
15	TRBV5-8	NA	TRBJ2-1	NA	CASSLRQGGINEQFF	TGTGCCAGCAGCCTGAGACAGGGAGGTATTAATGAGCAGTTCTTC
15	TRBV9	NA	TRBJ1-4	TRBD1	CASSVTGQGHEKLFF	TGTGCCAGCAGCGTAACTGGACAGGGGCATGAAAAACTGTTTTTT